The sequence of this T cell receptor beta chain was determined in a study of OX40 agonist ivuxolimab in advanced cancers. General study results and limits: It was also the case that some nonresponders had low normalized T-cell clonal expansion. CD8+ T cells averaged more expanded clones than CD4+.

The CDR3 length is 14 residues. The V and J ends lost 4 bases and 3 bases, in that order; junction bases with no gene match: 1. Per the germline V gene, CDR1 is KGHSH and CDR2 is LQKENI. Sequencing was performed with immunoSEQ multiplex PCR; in TCRdb, only in-frame clones are kept and a portion is missing. The sample holds tens of thousands of clones, roughly four fifths seen once. With respect to this clone: Antigen specificity is unknown.

The TCR comes from an adult with an advanced solid tumor such as melanoma, head and neck, liver or kidney cancer. The chain carries TRBV18 and TRBJ2-3; 10 bases fit TRBD1. Sample: CD4+ or CD8+ T cells sorted from blood, taken in a trial of the OX40 agonist ivuxolimab. Written as DNA, the CDR3 is TGTGCCAGCTCACAGGACAGGGGGACAGATACGCAGTATTTT. Its protein is CASSQDRGTDTQYF.